The source of this T cell receptor delta chain is a study of Vδ1+ human thymocytes. Details on this clone: The antigen remains undetermined.

After alphabeta T cell depletion, CD3+ Vdelta1+ Vdelta2- thymocytes were sorted. Sorted Vdelta1+ thymocytes were about 97% to 99.6% pure. Whole-study findings and limits: Highly polyclonal TRG and TRD repertoires with Gaussian CDR3 length distributions appeared in thymus. Many TRG clonotypes were shared between donors; TRD repertoires were essentially private. Approximately 20% of thymic delta-chain sequences were Vdelta2, with few Vdelta3, unlike blood Vdelta1+ controls.

The template was reverse-transcribed extracted RNA. The CDR3 regions were amplified by multiplex PCR from V-gene primers to a constant-region primer. TCRdb re-processed the multiplex PCR reads via CATT. Seen here are under 80,000 delta-chain clones, approximately 30% observed once, and the top ten hold more than 0.25%. Germline CDR1 is GEAIGNYY and CDR2 is EKD. The CDR3 runs 14 residues. Deletions cut 9 bases from V and 1 base from J, with 17 bases between. Sequences were obtained from Vdelta1+ gamma-delta thymocytes from the thymus. Subset described: FACS-sorted CD3+ TCRalphabeta- TCRVdelta1+ TCRVdelta2- thymocytes. This TCR derives from a boy under three years old who had congenital heart surgery. The chain links TRDV2 to TRDJ1; D gene unclear. CDR3 bases: TGTGCCACCGGCTGGACTTACTTCACCGATAAACTCATCTTT. Residues: CATGWTYFTDKLIF.